A selection of T cell receptor beta chains follows, all from one sample in a study of shared clonotypes between healthy human individuals. Only in-frame clones appear in the TCRdb table, and some are missing; sequencing was by immunoSEQ multiplex PCR. The sample shows around 2,000,000 clones, just over 90% of them seen only once. Sequences were obtained from naive CD8+ T cells from PBMCs. These receptors all stem from a man younger than 30 in good health. Some clones in this sample may be carry-over from other donors' samples. The CDR3 runs from the conserved cysteine through the conserved F or W. D genes are given only for firm matches. Rows give clone size only sometimes, using once, few, many, or a class for an expanded clone.

cdr3_length,clone_size,j_call,d_call,v_call,cdr3_aa
14,.,TRBJ2-7,.,TRBV27,CASSPSGSSYEQYF
15,.,TRBJ1-1,.,TRBV7-3,CASSPLGGLNTEAFF
13,.,TRBJ2-7,.,TRBV30,CAWSPGQAYEQYF
15,.,TRBJ2-7,TRBD2,TRBV27,CASSFRGLAGEAQYF
15,.,TRBJ2-3,.,TRBV6-4,CASSDSLAGADTQYF
14,.,TRBJ2-7,.,TRBV27,CASSPRGVSYEQYF
14,.,TRBJ2-7,TRBD2,TRBV4-3,CASSSGTRNHEQYF
13,.,TRBJ2-7,TRBD2,TRBV7-9,CASSRTSDYEQYF
13,.,TRBJ2-1,.,TRBV6-1,CASSLTSNNEQFF
18,.,TRBJ2-5,.,TRBV6-1,CASSEALTIGGRGETQYF
17,.,TRBJ2-2,TRBD2,TRBV14,CASSLAGGPANTGELFF
14,.,TRBJ1-1,TRBD1,TRBV7-9,CASIVIPGQTEAFF
15,.,TRBJ1-1,.,TRBV6-5,CASSYSEAGTTEAFF
16,.,TRBJ2-7,TRBD1,TRBV29-1,CSALLLTGVGDYEQYF
19,.,TRBJ1-3,.,TRBV28,CASSLYGFGEVTSGNTIYF
16,.,TRBJ1-3,.,TRBV7-9,CASSLDGSPSGNTIYF
13,.,TRBJ1-1,.,TRBV30,CAWSVYPNTEAFF
15,.,TRBJ1-5,.,TRBV28,CASSLTGNSNQPQHF
14,.,TRBJ2-5,TRBD1,TRBV28,CASREGQVQETQYF
19,.,TRBJ1-5,.,TRBV28,CASSSSTGFNLDSNQPQHF
15,.,TRBJ2-4,.,TRBV9,CASSPLDRAKNIQYF
14,.,TRBJ1-1,.,TRBV4-3,CASSQDRGYTEAFF
15,.,TRBJ2-5,TRBD1,TRBV25-1,CASSEGQGAGETQYF
12,.,TRBJ1-2,.,TRBV29-1,CSIPRGSYGYTF
15,few,TRBJ1-1,.,TRBV9,CASSVGNIMNTEAFF
15,.,TRBJ2-7,.,TRBV19,CASSIYPGSSYEQYF
15,.,TRBJ1-1,TRBD1,TRBV19,CASSTYRGGADEAFF
15,.,TRBJ1-2,TRBD1,TRBV27,CASSPRATGFYGYTF
15,.,TRBJ2-1,TRBD2,TRBV19,CASSIVLAGYNEQFF
13,.,TRBJ2-3,.,TRBV10-3,CAISGSGTDTQYF
13,.,TRBJ2-1,.,TRBV7-2,CASSFGGLNEQFF
15,.,TRBJ2-3,TRBD1,TRBV14,CASSQTGRWTDTQYF
16,once,TRBJ2-7,.,TRBV5-5,CASSSEPRALWYEQYF